The source of this T cell receptor beta chain is a study of shared clonotypes between healthy human individuals. The data were produced by immunoSEQ multiplex PCR, yet TCRdb's version contains in-frame clones alone and is incomplete. Seen here are roughly 2.1 million clones, approximately 94% observed once, and the top ten hold more than 1.5%. V shed 3 bases and J shed 13 bases, with 13 bases lying between them. CDR1 and CDR2 (germline): LNHNV, YYDKDF (reference sequence). There are 12 residues in the CDR3. Positively selected for CCR7, the CD45RO-negative cells used as naive CD8 cells excluded terminally differentiated effector memory CD45RA+ cells.

The chain recombines TRBV15 with TRBJ2-1; either TRBD1 or TRBD2 may fit D (6 bases each). The TCR originated in a man between 18 and 35 years old in good health. Some clones in this sample may be carry-over from other donors' samples. Sequences were obtained from naive CD8+ T cells from PBMCs. CDR3 protein: CATSSERGAQFF. The CDR3 nucleotides are TGTGCCACCAGCAGCGAGAGGGGGGCCCAGTTCTTC.